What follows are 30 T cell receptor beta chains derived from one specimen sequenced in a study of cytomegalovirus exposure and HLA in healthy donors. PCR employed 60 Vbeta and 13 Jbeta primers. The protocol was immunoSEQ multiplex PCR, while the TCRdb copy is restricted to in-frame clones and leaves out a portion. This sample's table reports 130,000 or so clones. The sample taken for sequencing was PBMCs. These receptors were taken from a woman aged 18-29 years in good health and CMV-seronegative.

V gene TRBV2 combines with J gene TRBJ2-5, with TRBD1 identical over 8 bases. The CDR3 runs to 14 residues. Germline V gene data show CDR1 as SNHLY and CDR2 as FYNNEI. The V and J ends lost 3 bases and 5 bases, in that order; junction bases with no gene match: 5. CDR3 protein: CASSDPGQAETQYF. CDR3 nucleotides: TGTGCCAGCAGTGACCCGGGACAGGCGGAGACCCAGTACTTC.

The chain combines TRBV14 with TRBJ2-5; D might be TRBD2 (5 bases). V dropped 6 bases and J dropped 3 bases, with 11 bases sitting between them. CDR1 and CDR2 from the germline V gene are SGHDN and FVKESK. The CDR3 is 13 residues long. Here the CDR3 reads CASSQRNEETQYF. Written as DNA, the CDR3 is TGTGCCAGCAGTCAGCGGAACGAAGAGACCCAGTACTTC. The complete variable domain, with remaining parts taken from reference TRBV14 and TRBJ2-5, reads EAGVTQFPSHSVIEKGQTVTLRCDPISGHDNLYWYRRVMGKEIKFLLHFVKESKQDESGMPNNRFLAERTGGTYSTLKVQPAELEDSGVYFCASSQRNEETQYFGPGTRLLVL.

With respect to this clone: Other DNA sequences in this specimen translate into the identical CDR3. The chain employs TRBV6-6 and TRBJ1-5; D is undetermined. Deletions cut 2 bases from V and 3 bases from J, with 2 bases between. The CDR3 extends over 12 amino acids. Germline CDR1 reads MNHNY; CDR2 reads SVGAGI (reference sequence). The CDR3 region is CASSYLNQPQHF. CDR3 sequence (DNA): TGTGCCAGCAGTTACCTCAATCAGCCCCAGCATTTT.

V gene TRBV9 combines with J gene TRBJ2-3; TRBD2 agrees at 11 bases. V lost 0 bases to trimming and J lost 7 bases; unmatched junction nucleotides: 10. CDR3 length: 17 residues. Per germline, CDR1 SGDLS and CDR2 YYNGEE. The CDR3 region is CASSVDHALAGENTQYF. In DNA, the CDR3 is TGTGCCAGCAGCGTAGACCACGCACTAGCGGGAGAAAATACGCAGTATTTT. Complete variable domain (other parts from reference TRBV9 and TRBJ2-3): DSGVTQTPKHLITATGQRVTLRCSPRSGDLSVYWYQQSLDQGLQFLIQYYNGEERAKGNILERFSAQQFPDLHSELNLSSLELGDSALYFCASSVDHALAGENTQYFGPGTRLTVL.

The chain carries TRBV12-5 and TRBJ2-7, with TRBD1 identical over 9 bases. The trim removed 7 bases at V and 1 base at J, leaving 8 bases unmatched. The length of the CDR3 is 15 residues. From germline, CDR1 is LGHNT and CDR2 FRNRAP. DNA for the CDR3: TGTGCTAGTGCCACTGGACAGGGGAGATCCTACGAGCAGTACTTC. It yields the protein CASATGQGRSYEQYF.

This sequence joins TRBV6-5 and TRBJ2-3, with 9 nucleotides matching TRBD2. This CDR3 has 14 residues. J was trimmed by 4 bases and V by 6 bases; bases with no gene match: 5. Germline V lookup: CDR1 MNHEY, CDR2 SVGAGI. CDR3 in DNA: TGTGCCAGCAGACCGCTAGCGGGACCAGATACGCAGTATTTT. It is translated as CASRPLAGPDTQYF.

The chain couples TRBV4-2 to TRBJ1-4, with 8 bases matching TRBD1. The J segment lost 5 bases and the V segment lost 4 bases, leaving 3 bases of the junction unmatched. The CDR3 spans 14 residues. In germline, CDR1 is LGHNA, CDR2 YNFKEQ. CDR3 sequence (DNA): TGTGCCAGCAGCCTCCGGACAGGGAATGAAAAACTGTTTTTT. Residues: CASSLRTGNEKLFF.

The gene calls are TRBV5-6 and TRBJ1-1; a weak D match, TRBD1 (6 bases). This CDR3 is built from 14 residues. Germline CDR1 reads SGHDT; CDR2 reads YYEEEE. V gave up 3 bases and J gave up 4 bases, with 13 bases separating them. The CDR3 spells CASSSGRGTTEAFF. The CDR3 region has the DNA TGTGCCAGCAGCTCCGGCAGGGGTACCACTGAAGCTTTCTTT.

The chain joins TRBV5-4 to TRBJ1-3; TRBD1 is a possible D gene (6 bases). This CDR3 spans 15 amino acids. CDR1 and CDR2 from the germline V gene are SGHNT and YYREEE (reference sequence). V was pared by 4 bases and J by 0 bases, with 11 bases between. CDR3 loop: CASSPGQFSGNTIYF. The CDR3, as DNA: TGTGCCAGCAGCCCCGGACAGTTCTCTGGAAACACCATATATTTT.

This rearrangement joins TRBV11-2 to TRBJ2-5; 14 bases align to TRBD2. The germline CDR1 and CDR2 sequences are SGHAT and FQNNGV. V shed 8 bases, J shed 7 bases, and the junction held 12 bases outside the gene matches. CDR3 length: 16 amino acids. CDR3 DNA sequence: TGTGCCAGCCTTCCCGGGACTAGCGGGAGTTTTGGGACCCAGTACTTC. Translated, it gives CASLPGTSGSFGTQYF. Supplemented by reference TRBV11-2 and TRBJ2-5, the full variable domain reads EAGVAQSPRYKIIEKRQSVAFWCNPISGHATLYWYQQILGQGPKLLIQFQNNGVVDDSQLPKDRFSAERLKGVDSTLKIQPAKLEDSAVYLCASLPGTSGSFGTQYFGPGTRLLVL.

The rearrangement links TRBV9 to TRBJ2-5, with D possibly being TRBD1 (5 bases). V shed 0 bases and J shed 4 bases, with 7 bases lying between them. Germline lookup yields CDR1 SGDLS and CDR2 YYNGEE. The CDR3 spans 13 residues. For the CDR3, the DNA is TGTGCCAGCAGCGTAGCGCAGGGAGAGACCCAGTACTTC. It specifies CASSVAQGETQYF.

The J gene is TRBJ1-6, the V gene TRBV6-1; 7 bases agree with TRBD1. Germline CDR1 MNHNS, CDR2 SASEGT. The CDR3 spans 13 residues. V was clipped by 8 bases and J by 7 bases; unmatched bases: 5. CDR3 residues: CASGTGENSPLHF. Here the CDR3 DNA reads TGTGCCAGCGGAACAGGGGAGAATTCACCCCTCCACTTT.

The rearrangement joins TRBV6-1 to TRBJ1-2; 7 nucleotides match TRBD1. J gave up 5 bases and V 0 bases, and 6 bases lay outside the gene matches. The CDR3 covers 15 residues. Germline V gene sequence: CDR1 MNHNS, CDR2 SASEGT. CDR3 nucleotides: TGTGCCAGCAGTGAAGCTTCGGGACAGAAGTATGGCTACACCTTC. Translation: CASSEASGQKYGYTF.

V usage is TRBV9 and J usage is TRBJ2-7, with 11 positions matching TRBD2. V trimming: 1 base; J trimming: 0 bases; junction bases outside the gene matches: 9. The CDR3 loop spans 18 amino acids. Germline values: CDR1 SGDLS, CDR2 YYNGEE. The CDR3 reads CASSVSGTSGLYSYEQYF. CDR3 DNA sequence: TGTGCCAGCAGCGTAAGTGGGACTAGCGGTCTATACTCCTACGAGCAGTACTTC.

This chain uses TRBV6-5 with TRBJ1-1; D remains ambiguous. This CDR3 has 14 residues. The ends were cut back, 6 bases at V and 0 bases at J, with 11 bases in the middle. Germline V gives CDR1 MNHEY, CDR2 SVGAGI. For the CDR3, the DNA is TGTGCCAGCAGAGAGGTGGCATTGAACACTGAAGCTTTCTTT. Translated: CASREVALNTEAFF.

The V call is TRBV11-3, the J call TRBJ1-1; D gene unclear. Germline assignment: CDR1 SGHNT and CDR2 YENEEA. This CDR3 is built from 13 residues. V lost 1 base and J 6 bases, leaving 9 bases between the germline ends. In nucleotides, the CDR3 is TGTGCCAGCAGCTTAGGACTGACGGCTGAAGCTTTCTTT. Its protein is CASSLGLTAEAFF.

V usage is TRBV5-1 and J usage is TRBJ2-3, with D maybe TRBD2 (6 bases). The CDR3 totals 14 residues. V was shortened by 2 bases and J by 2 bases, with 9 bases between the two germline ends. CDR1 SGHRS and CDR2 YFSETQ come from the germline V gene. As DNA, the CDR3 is TGCGCCAGCAGCTTCGGGGAGGTCACAGATACGCAGTATTTT. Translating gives CASSFGEVTDTQYF.

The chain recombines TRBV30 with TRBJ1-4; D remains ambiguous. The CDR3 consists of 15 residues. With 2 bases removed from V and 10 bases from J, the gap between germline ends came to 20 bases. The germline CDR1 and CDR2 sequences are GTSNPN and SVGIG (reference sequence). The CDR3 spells CAWSPGQGMIGKLFF. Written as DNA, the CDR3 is TGTGCCTGGAGTCCAGGCCAAGGAATGATTGGAAAACTGTTTTTT. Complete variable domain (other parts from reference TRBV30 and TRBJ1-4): SQTIHQWPATLVQPVGSPLSLECTVEGTSNPNLYWYRQAAGRGLQLLFYSVGIGQISSEVPQNLSASRPQDRQFILSSKKLLLSDSGFYLCAWSPGQGMIGKLFFGSGTQLSVL.

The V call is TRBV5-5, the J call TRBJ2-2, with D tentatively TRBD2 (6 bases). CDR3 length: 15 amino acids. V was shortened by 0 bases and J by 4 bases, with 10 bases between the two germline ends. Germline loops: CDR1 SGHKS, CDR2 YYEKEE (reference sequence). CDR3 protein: CASSLAGVVTGELFF. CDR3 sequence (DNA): TGTGCCAGCAGCTTGGCGGGAGTAGTCACCGGGGAGCTGTTTTTT. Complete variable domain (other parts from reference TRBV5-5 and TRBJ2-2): DAGVTQSPTHLIKTRGQQVTLRCSPISGHKSVSWYQQVLGQGPQFIFQYYEKEERGRGNFPDRFSARQFPNYSSELNVNALLLGDSALYLCASSLAGVVTGELFFGEGSRLTVL.

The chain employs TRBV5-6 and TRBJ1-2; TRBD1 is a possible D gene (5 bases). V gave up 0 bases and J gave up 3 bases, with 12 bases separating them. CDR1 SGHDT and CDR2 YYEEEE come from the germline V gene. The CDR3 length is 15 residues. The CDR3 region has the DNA TGTGCCAGCAGCTTGGATACAGGCCAGTACTATGGCTACACCTTC. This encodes CASSLDTGQYYGYTF. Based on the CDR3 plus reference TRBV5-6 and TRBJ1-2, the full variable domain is DAGVTQSPTHLIKTRGQQVTLRCSPKSGHDTVSWYQQALGQGPQFIFQYYEEEERQRGNFPDRFSGHQFPNYSSELNVNALLLGDSALYLCASSLDTGQYYGYTFGSGTRLTVV.

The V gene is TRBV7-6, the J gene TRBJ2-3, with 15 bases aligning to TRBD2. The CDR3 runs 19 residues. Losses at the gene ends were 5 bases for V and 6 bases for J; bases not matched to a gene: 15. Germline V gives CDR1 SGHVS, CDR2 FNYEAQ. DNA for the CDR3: TGTGCCAGCAGCCCAGGACGGGGGACTAGCGGGAGGAACACGGATACGCAGTATTTT. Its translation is CASSPGRGTSGRNTDTQYF. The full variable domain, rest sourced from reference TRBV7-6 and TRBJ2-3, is GAGVSQSPRYKVTKRGQDVALRCDPISGHVSLYWYRQALGQGPEFLTYFNYEAQQDKSGLPNDRFSAERPEGSISTLTIQRTEQRDSAMYRCASSPGRGTSGRNTDTQYFGPGTRLTVL.

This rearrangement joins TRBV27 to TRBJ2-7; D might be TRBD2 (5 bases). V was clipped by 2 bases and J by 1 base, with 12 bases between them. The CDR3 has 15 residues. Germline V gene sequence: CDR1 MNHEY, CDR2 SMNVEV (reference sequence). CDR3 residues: CASSLNGLKSYEQYF. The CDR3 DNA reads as TGTGCCAGCAGTTTAAACGGACTCAAATCCTACGAGCAGTACTTC.

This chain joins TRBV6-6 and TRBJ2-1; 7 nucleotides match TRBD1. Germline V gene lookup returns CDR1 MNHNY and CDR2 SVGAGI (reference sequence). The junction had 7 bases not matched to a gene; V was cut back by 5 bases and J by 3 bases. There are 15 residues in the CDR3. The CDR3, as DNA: TGTGCCAGCAGTGATAGGGACAGCCGCTACAATGAGCAGTTCTTC. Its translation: CASSDRDSRYNEQFF.

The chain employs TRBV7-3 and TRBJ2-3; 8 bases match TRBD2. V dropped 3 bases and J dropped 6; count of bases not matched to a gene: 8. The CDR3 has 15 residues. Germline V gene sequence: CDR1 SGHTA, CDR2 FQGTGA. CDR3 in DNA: TGTGCCAGCAGCTTGATAAGGGCGGGAGGCGATACGCAGTATTTT. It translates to CASSLIRAGGDTQYF.

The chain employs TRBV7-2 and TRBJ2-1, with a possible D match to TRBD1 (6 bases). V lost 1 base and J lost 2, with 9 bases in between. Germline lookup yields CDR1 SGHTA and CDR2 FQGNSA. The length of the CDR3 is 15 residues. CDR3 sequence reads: CASSLVAGAYNEQFF. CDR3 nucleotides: TGTGCCAGCAGCTTAGTAGCAGGGGCCTACAATGAGCAGTTCTTC.

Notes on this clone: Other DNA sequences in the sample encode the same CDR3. The CDR3 region has the DNA TGTGCCAGCAGCGTAGCGGGGACTAGCTCCTACGAGCAGTACTTC. It yields the protein CASSVAGTSSYEQYF. V is TRBV9 and J is TRBJ2-7, with 8 bases that match TRBD2. Per the germline V gene, CDR1 is SGDLS and CDR2 is YYNGEE. J gave up 0 bases and V 0 bases, and 2 bases lay outside the gene matches. CDR3 length equals 15 residues.

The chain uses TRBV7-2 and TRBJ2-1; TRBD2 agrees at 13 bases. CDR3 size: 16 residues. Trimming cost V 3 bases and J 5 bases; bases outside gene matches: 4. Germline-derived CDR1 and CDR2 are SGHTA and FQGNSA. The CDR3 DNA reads TGTGCCAGCAGCTTTTCCGGGACTAGCGGGAACAATGAGCAGTTCTTC. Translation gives CASSFSGTSGNNEQFF.

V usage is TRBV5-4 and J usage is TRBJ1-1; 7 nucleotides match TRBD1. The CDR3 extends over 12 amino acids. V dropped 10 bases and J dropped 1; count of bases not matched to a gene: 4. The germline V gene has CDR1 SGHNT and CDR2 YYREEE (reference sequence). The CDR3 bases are TGTGCCCTAGGGGGCTCGAACACTGAAGCTTTCTTT. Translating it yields CALGGSNTEAFF.

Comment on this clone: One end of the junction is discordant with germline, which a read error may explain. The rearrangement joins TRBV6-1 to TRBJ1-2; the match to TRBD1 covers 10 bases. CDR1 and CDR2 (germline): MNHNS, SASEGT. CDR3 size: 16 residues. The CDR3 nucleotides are TGTGCCAGCAGTCAAGCCCCGACAGGGGGCGGCTATGGCTACACCTTC. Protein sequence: CASSQAPTGGGYGYTF.

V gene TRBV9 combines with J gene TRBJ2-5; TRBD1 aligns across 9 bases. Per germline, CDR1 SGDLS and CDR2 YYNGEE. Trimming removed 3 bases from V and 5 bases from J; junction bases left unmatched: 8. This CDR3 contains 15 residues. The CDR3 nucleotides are TGTGCCAGCAGCGCCGGGACAGGGTCCCCGGAGACCCAGTACTTC. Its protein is CASSAGTGSPETQYF. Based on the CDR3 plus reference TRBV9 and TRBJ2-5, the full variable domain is DSGVTQTPKHLITATGQRVTLRCSPRSGDLSVYWYQQSLDQGLQFLIQYYNGEERAKGNILERFSAQQFPDLHSELNLSSLELGDSALYFCASSAGTGSPETQYFGPGTRLLVL.